The 2 T cell receptor beta chains below were found in one sample sequenced in a study of tumor and adjacent non-tumor tissue in lung cancer. TCRbeta libraries were built with three rounds of nested PCR, modified from ARM-PCR. Via MiXCR, TCRdb re-called the multiplex PCR reads, giving one row per CDR3 protein. This sample has some 100,000 distinct CDR3 sequences; approximately 65% occur once, and the top ten carry approximately 18%. No cell sorting was done before RNA was extracted from the tissue. More than 3 cm separated this lung sample from the edge of the tumor. The sample consisted of distant non-tumor lung tissue. The origin of the receptors is a young man with non-small cell lung cancer.

Concerning this clonotype itself: A much larger clone differs by one base, so this may be a read error. V is TRBV10-2 and J is TRBJ2-5; a possible D gene is TRBD1 (6 bases). Germline CDR1 reads WSHSY; CDR2 reads SAAADI. The germline V and J ends were trimmed by 10 bases and 8 bases, with 20 bases remaining between them. This CDR3 is built from 13 residues. CDR3 DNA sequence: TGCGCCACAGGGGTGCTAGTTCGGGATACCCAGTACTTC. Its translation is CATGVLVRDTQYF.

For this clonotype: The missing conserved phenylalanine or tryptophan at the end of this CDR3 makes a read error likely. The V gene is TRBV6-6, the J gene TRBJ1-2; 11 nucleotides match TRBD1. CDR1 MNHNY and CDR2 SVGAGI come from the germline V gene (reference sequence). The CDR3 spans 17 residues. CDR3 nucleotide sequence: TGTGCCAGTAGTTACCCCGGACAGGGGGCCCATAACTATGGCTACACCCTC. It is translated as CASSYPGQGAHNYGYTL.